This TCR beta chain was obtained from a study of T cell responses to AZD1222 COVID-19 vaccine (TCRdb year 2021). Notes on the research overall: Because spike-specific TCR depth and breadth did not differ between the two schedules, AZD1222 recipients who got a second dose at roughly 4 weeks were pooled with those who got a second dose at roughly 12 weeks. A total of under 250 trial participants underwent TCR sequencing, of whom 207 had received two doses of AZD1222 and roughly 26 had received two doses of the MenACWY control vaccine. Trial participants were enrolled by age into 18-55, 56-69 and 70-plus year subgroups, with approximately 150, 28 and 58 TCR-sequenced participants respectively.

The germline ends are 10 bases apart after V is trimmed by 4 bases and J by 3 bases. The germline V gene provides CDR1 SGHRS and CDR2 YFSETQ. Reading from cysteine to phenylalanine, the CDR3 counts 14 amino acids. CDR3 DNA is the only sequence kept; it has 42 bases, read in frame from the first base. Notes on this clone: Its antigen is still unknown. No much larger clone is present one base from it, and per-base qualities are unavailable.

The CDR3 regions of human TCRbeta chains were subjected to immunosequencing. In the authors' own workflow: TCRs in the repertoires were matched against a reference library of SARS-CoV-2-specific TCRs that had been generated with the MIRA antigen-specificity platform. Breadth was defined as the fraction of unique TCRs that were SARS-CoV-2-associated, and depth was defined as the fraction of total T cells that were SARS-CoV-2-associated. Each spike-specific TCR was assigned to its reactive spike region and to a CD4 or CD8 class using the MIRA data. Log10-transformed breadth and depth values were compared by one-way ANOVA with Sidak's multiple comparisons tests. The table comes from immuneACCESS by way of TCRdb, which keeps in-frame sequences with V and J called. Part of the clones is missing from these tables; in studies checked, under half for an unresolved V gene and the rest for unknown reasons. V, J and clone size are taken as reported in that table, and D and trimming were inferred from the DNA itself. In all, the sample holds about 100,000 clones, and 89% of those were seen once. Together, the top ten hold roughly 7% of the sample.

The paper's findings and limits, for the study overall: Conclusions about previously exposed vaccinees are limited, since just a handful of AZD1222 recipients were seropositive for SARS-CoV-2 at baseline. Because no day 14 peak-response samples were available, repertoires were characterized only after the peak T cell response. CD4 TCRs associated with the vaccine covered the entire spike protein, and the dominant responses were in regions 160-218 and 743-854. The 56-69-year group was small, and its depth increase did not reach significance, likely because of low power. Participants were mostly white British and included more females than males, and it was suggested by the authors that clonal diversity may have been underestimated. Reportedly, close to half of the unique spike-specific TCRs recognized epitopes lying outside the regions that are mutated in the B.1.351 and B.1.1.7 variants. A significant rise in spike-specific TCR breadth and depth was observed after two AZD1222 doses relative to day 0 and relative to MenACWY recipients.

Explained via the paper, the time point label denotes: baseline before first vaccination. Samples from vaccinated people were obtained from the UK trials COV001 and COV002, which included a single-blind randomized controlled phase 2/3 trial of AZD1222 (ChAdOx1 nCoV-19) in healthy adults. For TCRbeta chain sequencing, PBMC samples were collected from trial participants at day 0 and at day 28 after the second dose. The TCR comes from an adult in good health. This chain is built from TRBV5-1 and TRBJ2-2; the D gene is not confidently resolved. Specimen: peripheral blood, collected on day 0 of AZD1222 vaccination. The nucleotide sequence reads TGCGCCAGCAGCACGACTGCTTACACCGGGGAGCTGTTTTTT. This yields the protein CASSTTAYTGELFF.